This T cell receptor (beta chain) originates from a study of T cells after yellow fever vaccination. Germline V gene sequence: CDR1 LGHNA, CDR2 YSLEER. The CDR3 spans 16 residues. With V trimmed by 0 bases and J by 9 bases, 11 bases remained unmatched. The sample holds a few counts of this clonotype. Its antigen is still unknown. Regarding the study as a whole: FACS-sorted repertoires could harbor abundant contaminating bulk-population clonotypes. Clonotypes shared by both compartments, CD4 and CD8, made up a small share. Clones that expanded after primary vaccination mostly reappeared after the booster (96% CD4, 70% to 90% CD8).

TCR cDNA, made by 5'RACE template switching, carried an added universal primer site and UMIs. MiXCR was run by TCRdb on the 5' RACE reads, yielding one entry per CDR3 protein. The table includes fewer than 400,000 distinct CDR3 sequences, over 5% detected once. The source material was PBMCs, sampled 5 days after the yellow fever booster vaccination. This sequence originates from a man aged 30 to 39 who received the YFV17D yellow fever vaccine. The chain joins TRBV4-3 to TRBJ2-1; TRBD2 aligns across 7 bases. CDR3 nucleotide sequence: TGCGCCAGCAGCCAAGAAGCGCGGACTAGTCAGGGTGAGCAGTTCTTC. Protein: CASSQEARTSQGEQFF.